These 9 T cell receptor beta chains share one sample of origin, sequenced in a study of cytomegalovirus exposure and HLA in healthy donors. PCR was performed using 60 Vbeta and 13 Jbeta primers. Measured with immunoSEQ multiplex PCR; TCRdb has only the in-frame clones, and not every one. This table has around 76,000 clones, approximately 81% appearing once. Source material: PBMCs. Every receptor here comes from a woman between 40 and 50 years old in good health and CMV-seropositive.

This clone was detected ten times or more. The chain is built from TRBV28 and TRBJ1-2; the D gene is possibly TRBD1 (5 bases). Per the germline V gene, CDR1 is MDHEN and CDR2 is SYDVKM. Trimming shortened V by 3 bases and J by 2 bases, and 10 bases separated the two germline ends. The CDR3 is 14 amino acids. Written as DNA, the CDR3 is TGTGCCAGCAGTTTCCCGGGGGAGAACTATGGCTACACCTTC. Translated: CASSFPGENYGYTF.

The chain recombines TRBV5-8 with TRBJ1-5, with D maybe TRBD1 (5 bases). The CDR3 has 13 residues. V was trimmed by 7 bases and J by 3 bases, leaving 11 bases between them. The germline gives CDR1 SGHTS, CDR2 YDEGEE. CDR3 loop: CASSREVNQPQHF. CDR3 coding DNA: TGTGCCAGCTCCAGGGAGGTCAATCAGCCCCAGCATTTT.

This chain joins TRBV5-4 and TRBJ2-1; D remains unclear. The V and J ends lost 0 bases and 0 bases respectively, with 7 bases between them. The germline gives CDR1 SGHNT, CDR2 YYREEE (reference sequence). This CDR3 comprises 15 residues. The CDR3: CASSLGYLSYNEQFF. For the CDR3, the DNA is TGTGCCAGCAGCTTGGGCTACCTCTCCTACAATGAGCAGTTCTTC.

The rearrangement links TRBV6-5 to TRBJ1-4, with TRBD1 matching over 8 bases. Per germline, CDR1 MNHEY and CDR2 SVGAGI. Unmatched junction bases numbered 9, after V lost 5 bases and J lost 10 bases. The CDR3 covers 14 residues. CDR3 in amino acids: CASSPTRTGRKLFF. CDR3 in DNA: TGTGCCAGCAGTCCGACCAGGACAGGGAGAAAACTGTTTTTT.

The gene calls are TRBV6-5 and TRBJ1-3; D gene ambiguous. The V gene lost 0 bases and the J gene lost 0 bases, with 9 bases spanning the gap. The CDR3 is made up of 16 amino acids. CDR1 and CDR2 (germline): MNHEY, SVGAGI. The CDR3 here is CASSYSIHSSGNTIYF. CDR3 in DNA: TGTGCCAGCAGTTACTCGATTCATAGCTCTGGAAACACCATATATTTT.

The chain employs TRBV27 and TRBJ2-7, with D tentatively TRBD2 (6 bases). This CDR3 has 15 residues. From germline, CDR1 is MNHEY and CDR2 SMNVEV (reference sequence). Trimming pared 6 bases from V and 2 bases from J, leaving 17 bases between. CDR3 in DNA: TGTGCCAGCAGGAAATCGGGACTGGACCCCTACGAGCAGTACTTC. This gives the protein CASRKSGLDPYEQYF.

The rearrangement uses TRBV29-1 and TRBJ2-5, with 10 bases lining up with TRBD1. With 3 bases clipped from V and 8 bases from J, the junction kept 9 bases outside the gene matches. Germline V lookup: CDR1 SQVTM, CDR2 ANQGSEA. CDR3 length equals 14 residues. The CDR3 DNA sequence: TGCAGCGTTGACCGGACAGGGGGTTATCCCACCCAGTACTTC. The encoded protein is CSVDRTGGYPTQYF.

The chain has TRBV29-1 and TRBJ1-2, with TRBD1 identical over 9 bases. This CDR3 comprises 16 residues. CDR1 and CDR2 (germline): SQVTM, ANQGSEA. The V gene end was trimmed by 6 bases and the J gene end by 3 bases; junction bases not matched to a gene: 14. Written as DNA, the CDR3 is TGCAGCGTCGGGGCCGGGACAGGGTATGGGGACTATGGCTACACCTTC. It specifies CSVGAGTGYGDYGYTF.

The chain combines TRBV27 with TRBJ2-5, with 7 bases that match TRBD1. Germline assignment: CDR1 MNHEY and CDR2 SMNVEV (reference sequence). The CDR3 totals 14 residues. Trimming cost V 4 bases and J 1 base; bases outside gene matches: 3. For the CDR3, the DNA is TGTGCCAGCAGTTCAAACAGGGGCCAAGAGACCCAGTACTTC. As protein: CASSSNRGQETQYF.